This TCR beta chain derives from a study of preoperative IRX-2 immunotherapy in early breast cancer. This clone was seen a handful of times. Treatment meaning: preoperative locoregional IRX-2 cytokine immunotherapy. Patients received preoperative, locoregional IRX-2 cytokine immunotherapy in a phase Ib study. CDR3 length equals 17 residues. Germline CDR1 reads MGHRA; CDR2 reads YSYEKL. The V gene end was trimmed by 1 base and the J gene end by 1 base; junction bases not matched to a gene: 6. The method was immunoSEQ multiplex PCR; TCRdb's version includes in-frame clones alone and lacks a portion of them. There are 24,000 or so clones in the sample; approximately 90% occur only once, and 25% to 35% lies in the top ten.

This chain joins TRBV4-1 and TRBJ1-5, with TRBD1 matching 8 bases. The sequence derives from a human donor with breast cancer. Source: tumor tissue, taken after IRX-2 immunotherapy. The CDR3 bases are TGCGCCAGCAGCCAAGGCAGGGGGCAAGAAAGCAATCAGCCCCAGCATTTT. Amino acid sequence: CASSQGRGQESNQPQHF.